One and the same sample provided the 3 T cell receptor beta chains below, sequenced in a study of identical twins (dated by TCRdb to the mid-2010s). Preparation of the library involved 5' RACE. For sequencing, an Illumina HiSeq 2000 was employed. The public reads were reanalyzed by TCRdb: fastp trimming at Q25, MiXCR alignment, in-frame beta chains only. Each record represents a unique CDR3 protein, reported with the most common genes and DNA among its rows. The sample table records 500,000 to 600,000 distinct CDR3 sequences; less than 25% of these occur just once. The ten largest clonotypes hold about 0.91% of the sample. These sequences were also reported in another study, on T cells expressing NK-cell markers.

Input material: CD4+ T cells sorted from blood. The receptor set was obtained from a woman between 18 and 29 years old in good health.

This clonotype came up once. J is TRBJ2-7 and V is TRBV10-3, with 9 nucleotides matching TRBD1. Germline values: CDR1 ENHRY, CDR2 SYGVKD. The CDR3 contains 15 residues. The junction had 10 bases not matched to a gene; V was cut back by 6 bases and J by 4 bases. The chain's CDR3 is CAISHPDRGFYEQYF. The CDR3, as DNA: TGTGCCATCAGCCATCCGGACAGGGGTTTTTACGAGCAGTACTTC.

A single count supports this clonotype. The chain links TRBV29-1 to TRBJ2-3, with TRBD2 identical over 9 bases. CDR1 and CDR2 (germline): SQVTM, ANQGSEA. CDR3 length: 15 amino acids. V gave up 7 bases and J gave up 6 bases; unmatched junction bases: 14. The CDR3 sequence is CSAKGLAGPSDTQYF. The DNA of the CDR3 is TGCAGCGCCAAGGGGCTAGCGGGACCCTCGGATACGCAGTATTTT.

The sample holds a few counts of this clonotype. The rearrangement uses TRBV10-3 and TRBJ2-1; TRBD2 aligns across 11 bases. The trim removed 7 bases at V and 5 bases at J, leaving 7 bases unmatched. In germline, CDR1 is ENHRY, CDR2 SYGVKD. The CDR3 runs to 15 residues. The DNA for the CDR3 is TGTGCCATCAAGAGGGGGACTAGCGGAAACAATGAGCAGTTCTTC. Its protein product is CAIKRGTSGNNEQFF.